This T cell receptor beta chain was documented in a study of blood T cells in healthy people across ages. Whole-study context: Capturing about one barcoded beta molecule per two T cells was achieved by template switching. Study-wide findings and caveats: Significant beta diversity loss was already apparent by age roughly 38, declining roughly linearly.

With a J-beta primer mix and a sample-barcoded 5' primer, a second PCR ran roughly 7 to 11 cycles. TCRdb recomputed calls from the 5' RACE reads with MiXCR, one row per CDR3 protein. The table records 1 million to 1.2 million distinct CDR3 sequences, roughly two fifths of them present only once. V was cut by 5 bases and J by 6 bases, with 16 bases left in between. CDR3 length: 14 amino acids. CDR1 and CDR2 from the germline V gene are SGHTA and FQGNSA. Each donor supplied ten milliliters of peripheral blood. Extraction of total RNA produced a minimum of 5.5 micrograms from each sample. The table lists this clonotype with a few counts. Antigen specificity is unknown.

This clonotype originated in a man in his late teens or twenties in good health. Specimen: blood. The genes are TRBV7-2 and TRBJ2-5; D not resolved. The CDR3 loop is CASSPDPNYQTQYF. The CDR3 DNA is TGTGCCAGCAGCCCTGACCCTAATTACCAGACCCAGTACTTC.